These 29 T cell receptor beta chains were sequenced from one sample in a study of blood T cells in healthy people across ages. For the second PCR, which ran for about 6 to 11 cycles, a sample-barcoded 5' primer and a J-beta primer mix were used. MiXCR was run by TCRdb on the 5' RACE reads, yielding one entry per CDR3 protein. The sample contains 600,000 to 1,000,000 distinct CDR3 sequences, approximately 25% of which appear only once. Separately, the same data were catalogued under a study of T cells of mothers and their children.

Sequencing used blood. The receptor set was obtained from a boy between 10 and 17 years old in good health.

To note about this clonotype: A junction boundary mismatches the germline segment, possibly from a read error. The chain has TRBV7-9 and TRBJ2-5; maybe TRBD2 (5 bases). This CDR3 is 14 amino acids long. Germline CDR1 SEHNR, CDR2 FQNEAQ (reference sequence). Here the CDR3 DNA reads TGTACCAGCAGCTTCGGGCTAGCAAAAGAGACCCAGTACTTC. Translating it yields CTSSFGLAKETQYF.

The chain combines TRBV7-8 with TRBJ1-4; D is perhaps TRBD1 (6 bases). V shed 1 base and J shed 2 bases, with 11 bases lying between them. Germline values: CDR1 SGHVS, CDR2 FQNEAQ. This CDR3 has 16 amino acids. The CDR3 nucleotides are TGTGCCAGCAGCTTAGGTCGAGGACAGACTAATGAAAAACTGTTTTTT. Residues: CASSLGRGQTNEKLFF.

This clonotype was detected a few times. The chain combines TRBV7-2 with TRBJ2-3; 11 bases line up with TRBD2. The trim removed 0 bases at V and 5 bases at J, leaving 1 base unmatched. The CDR3 has 15 amino acids. CDR1 SGHTA and CDR2 FQGNSA come from the germline V gene. CDR3 loop: CASSLAGLAGDTQYF. The CDR3 DNA reads TGTGCCAGCAGCTTAGCCGGACTAGCGGGAGATACGCAGTATTTT. The variable domain in full, completed from reference TRBV7-2 and TRBJ2-3, reads GAGVSQSPSNKVTEKGKDVELRCDPISGHTALYWYRQSLGQGLEFLIYFQGNSAPDKSGLPSDRFSAERTGGSVSTLTIQRTQQEDSAVYLCASSLAGLAGDTQYFGPGTRLTVL.

The J gene is TRBJ2-1, the V gene TRBV6-4, with a tentative D call TRBD1 (5 bases). Trimming cost V 1 base and J 0 bases, with 10 bases left between them. CDR3 length equals 16 residues. The germline gives CDR1 MRHNA, CDR2 SNTAGT. The chain's CDR3 is CASSDLGVSSYNEQFF. The CDR3 DNA is TGTGCCAGCAGTGACTTAGGGGTAAGCTCCTACAATGAGCAGTTCTTC.

This clonotype was detected a few times. V usage is TRBV9 and J usage is TRBJ2-2; no clear D. Trimming shortened V by 3 bases and J by 4 bases, and 10 bases separated the two germline ends. Germline CDR1 is SGDLS and CDR2 is YYNGEE. The CDR3 is 14 amino acids. CDR3 in DNA: TGTGCCAGCAGCGGGTCGTCAGCCACCGGGGAGCTGTTTTTT. Translation gives CASSGSSATGELFF.

This clonotype has more than one count but fewer than ten. This chain connects TRBV28 to TRBJ1-1; D not certain. Trimming pared 6 bases from V and 9 bases from J, leaving 14 bases between. The CDR3 covers 12 residues. Germline V gives CDR1 MDHEN, CDR2 SYDVKM. The CDR3 nucleotides are TGTGCCAGCAGCCAACCAGCGCGGCAAGCTTTCTTT. This gives the protein CASSQPARQAFF. The whole variable domain, remainder taken from reference TRBV28 and TRBJ1-1, is DVKVTQSSRYLVKRTGEKVFLECVQDMDHENMFWYRQDPGLGLRLIYFSYDVKMKEKGDIPEGYSVSREKKERFSLILESASTNQTSMYLCASSQPARQAFFGQGTRLTVV.

The J gene is TRBJ2-1, the V gene TRBV12-3 or TRBV12-4; D might be TRBD2 (6 bases). The germline V and J ends were trimmed by 7 bases and 4 bases, with 14 bases remaining between them. The CDR3 is 14 residues long. The CDR3 DNA reads TGTGCCAGCACCCATGGGGGGAGGTACAATGAGCAGTTCTTC. Translation gives CASTHGGRYNEQFF.

The chain joins TRBV14 to TRBJ2-1; a weak D match, TRBD2 (5 bases). CDR1 and CDR2 (germline): SGHDN, FVKESK. Trimming pared 7 bases from V and 7 bases from J, leaving 17 bases between. CDR3 length: 14 residues. The CDR3 coding sequence is TGTGCCAGCAAAGGGCGGGTTGACCGAAATGAGCAGTTCTTC. Translation gives CASKGRVDRNEQFF.

This clonotype was detected only a few times. The V gene is TRBV7-2, the J gene TRBJ2-3; D is undetermined. CDR3 length equals 15 residues. Trimming shortened V by 5 bases and J by 4 bases, and 16 bases separated the two germline ends. Germline loops: CDR1 SGHTA, CDR2 FQGNSA. CDR3 loop: CASSPRLGIADTQYF. In DNA, the CDR3 is TGTGCCAGCAGCCCCAGACTGGGGATTGCAGATACGCAGTATTTT.

This clonotype was seen a handful of times. The CDR3 DNA sequence: TGCGCCAGCAGCTATGGACGGATGGAGAACTACGAGCAGTACTTC. It encodes CASSYGRMENYEQYF. The chain employs TRBV4-3 and TRBJ2-7; D unresolved. V dropped 5 bases and J dropped 3 bases, with 17 bases sitting between them. From germline, CDR1 is LGHNA and CDR2 YSLEER. This CDR3 is 15 amino acids long.

The chain combines TRBV10-3 with TRBJ2-5; 12 nucleotides agree with TRBD2. With the DNA end fitting TRBJ2-1 better, the J assignment may be wrong. CDR3 size: 17 residues. CDR1 is ENHRY, CDR2 SYGVKD, per germline. Here the CDR3 DNA reads TGTGCCATCAGAGAATTGACTAGCGGGGGCCCAAGGGGTGAGCAGTTCTTC. Its protein is CAIRELTSGGPRGEQFF.

V gene TRBV11-3 combines with J gene TRBJ2-1, with no clear D. The germline V gene encodes CDR1 SGHNT and CDR2 YENEEA. The V gene lost 5 bases and the J gene lost 4 bases, with 6 bases spanning the gap. The CDR3 is 12 residues long. The CDR3 DNA follows: TGTGCCAGCAGCACGGTATACAATGAGCAGTTCTTC. Its translation: CASSTVYNEQFF.

This clonotype was counted between two and nine times. One end of the junction is discordant with germline, which a read error may explain. This chain joins TRBV12-3 or TRBV12-4 and TRBJ2-1; 9 bases fit TRBD2. This CDR3 has 15 amino acids. The CDR3 loop is CASILAGDLNNEQFF. The CDR3 DNA reads as TGTGCCAGCATTTTAGCGGGGGACCTCAACAATGAGCAGTTCTTC.

The chain combines TRBV27 with TRBJ2-7; D is undetermined. CDR1 is MNHEY, CDR2 SMNVEV, per germline (reference sequence). V lost 4 bases and J 6 bases, leaving 10 bases between the germline ends. The CDR3 sequence is 12 residues long. The CDR3 reads CASSSQSREQYF. The CDR3 DNA sequence: TGTGCCAGCAGTTCGCAGTCCCGCGAGCAGTACTTC.

This clonotype was detected only a few times. This rearrangement joins TRBV20-1 to TRBJ1-5; 8 bases agree with TRBD1. The germline gives CDR1 DFQATT, CDR2 SNEGSKA (reference sequence). This CDR3 region has 17 residues. V shed 5 bases, J shed 1 base, and the junction held 13 bases outside the gene matches. For the CDR3, the DNA is TGCAGTGCTCGCTCCACGGCAGGGGGCGGAAGCAATCAGCCCCAGCATTTT. Translation gives CSARSTAGGGSNQPQHF.

The chain links TRBV20-1 to TRBJ2-7; the D gene is possibly TRBD1 (6 bases). Trimming cost V 3 bases and J 5 bases, with 17 bases left between them. In germline, CDR1 is DFQATT, CDR2 SNEGSKA (reference sequence). There are 14 residues in the CDR3. The CDR3 loop is CSASEYRAADEQYF. The CDR3 DNA follows: TGCAGTGCTAGTGAATACAGGGCAGCCGACGAGCAGTACTTC.

The chain is built from TRBV20-1 and TRBJ2-1, with TRBD1 as a possible D gene (5 bases). The CDR3 extends over 16 amino acids. Deletions cut 2 bases from V and 2 bases from J, with 16 bases between. The germline gives CDR1 DFQATT, CDR2 SNEGSKA (reference sequence). CDR3 amino acids: CSARFRLGATYNEQFF. The DNA for the CDR3 is TGCAGTGCTAGATTTAGGCTAGGGGCTACCTACAATGAGCAGTTCTTC.

This clonotype was seen more than once but under ten times. The chain combines TRBV20-1 with TRBJ2-5; 10 positions agree with TRBD2. The J call is uncertain, as TRBJ2-7 better fits the DNA end. The CDR3 is 14 residues long. CDR1 is DFQATT, CDR2 SNEGSKA, per germline (reference sequence). The CDR3 sequence is CSACLAGATYEQYF. CDR3 DNA: TGCAGTGCTTGTCTAGCGGGGGCTACCTACGAGCAGTACTTC.

In its sample, this clonotype was seen a few times. The chain carries TRBV29-1 and TRBJ2-3; D tentatively reads TRBD1 or TRBD2 (6 bases each). Germline V gene data show CDR1 as SQVTM and CDR2 as ANQGSEA. This CDR3 has 14 residues. V was clipped by 5 bases and J by 6 bases, with 18 bases between them. CDR3 DNA sequence: TGCAGCGTTCAGGGGACTTCACGCGGGGATACGCAGTATTTT. Its translation: CSVQGTSRGDTQYF.

A few counts support this clonotype. The chain carries TRBV7-8 and TRBJ2-1; D gene uncertain. Trimming took 6 bases from V and 5 from J, leaving 29 bases between them. CDR1 is SGHVS, CDR2 FQNEAQ, per germline. The CDR3 consists of 19 residues. The CDR3 protein is CASSKWRFIATASDNEQFF. The CDR3 DNA sequence: TGTGCCAGCAGTAAGTGGCGATTCATCGCGACCGCGTCTGACAATGAGCAGTTCTTC.

This clonotype occurred a few times. The chain carries TRBV7-2 and TRBJ2-1, with TRBD2 identical over 13 bases. The J segment lost 9 bases and the V segment lost 3 bases, leaving 5 bases of the junction unmatched. Germline V gene data show CDR1 as SGHTA and CDR2 as FQGNSA. CDR3 length: 15 amino acids. The CDR3 loop is CASSLVGTSGVEQFF. In DNA form, the CDR3 reads TGTGCCAGCAGCTTGGTGGGGACTAGCGGGGTTGAGCAGTTCTTC.

The chain links TRBV2 to TRBJ1-5; D remains ambiguous. CDR1 is SNHLY and CDR2 is FYNNEI in the germline V gene. V lost 2 bases and J 7 bases, leaving 12 bases between the germline ends. The CDR3 covers 14 residues. CDR3 sequence reads: CASSERGRSQPQHF. The CDR3 DNA reads TGTGCCAGCAGTGAACGCGGACGGAGCCAGCCCCAGCATTTT.

This clonotype was found a few times. The CDR3 sequence is CASSPPGGSAQHF. The CDR3 nucleotides are TGTGCCAGCAGTCCGCCCGGGGGTTCGGCCCAGCATTTT. This chain links TRBV28 with TRBJ1-5, with TRBD1 as a possible D gene (5 bases). Trimming stripped 5 bases from V and 11 bases from J, with 16 bases between. The CDR3 covers 13 residues. Germline V gives CDR1 MDHEN, CDR2 SYDVKM. The full variable domain, rest sourced from reference TRBV28 and TRBJ1-5, is DVKVTQSSRYLVKRTGEKVFLECVQDMDHENMFWYRQDPGLGLRLIYFSYDVKMKEKGDIPEGYSVSREKKERFSLILESASTNQTSMYLCASSPPGGSAQHFGDGTRLSIL.

This clonotype was observed a few times. CDR3 region: CASSQGSRRETQYF. CDR3 coding DNA: TGTGCCAGCAGCCAAGGTTCTAGACGGGAGACCCAGTACTTC. V usage is TRBV14 and J usage is TRBJ2-1; D is unclear. The assigned J gene may be wrong: the sequence end matches TRBJ2-5 better. Germline CDR1 reads SGHDN; CDR2 reads FVKESK. This CDR3 comprises 14 residues.

In this sample, this clonotype turned up a few times. This chain links TRBV25-1 with TRBJ2-6; the match to TRBD1 covers 9 bases. There are 18 residues in the CDR3. Germline assignment: CDR1 MGHDK and CDR2 SYGVNS. Trimming cost V 2 bases and J 0 bases; bases outside gene matches: 5. In DNA, the CDR3 is TGTGCCAGCAGTGAAGGGGGACAGGGTCGCTCTGGGGCCAACGTCCTGACTTTC. Its translation: CASSEGGQGRSGANVLTF.

This clonotype was observed a few times. This sequence joins TRBV18 and TRBJ1-2; D unclear. The V gene lost 2 bases and the J gene lost 6 bases, with 16 bases spanning the gap. This CDR3 is built from 15 residues. Germline CDR1 reads KGHSH; CDR2 reads LQKENI. The CDR3 region is CASSPIQSSEDGYTF. The CDR3, as DNA: TGTGCCAGCTCACCAATTCAGTCCTCAGAGGATGGCTACACCTTC.

The CDR3 here is CASSSEKVGGPAYNEQFF. In DNA form, the CDR3 reads TGTGCCAGCAGCTCTGAGAAGGTAGGGGGGCCGGCCTACAATGAGCAGTTCTTC. The chain combines TRBV7-2 with TRBJ2-1, with D tentatively TRBD1 or TRBD2 (6 bases each). The CDR3 is made up of 18 amino acids. The germline V gene encodes CDR1 SGHTA and CDR2 FQGNSA. V was clipped by 4 bases and J by 2 bases, with 21 bases between them.

The V and J genes are TRBV27 and TRBJ2-1; 10 bases match TRBD2. J was trimmed by 7 bases and V by 3 bases; bases with no gene match: 6. The CDR3 sequence is 15 residues long. CDR1 and CDR2 from the germline V gene are MNHEY and SMNVEV (reference sequence). The CDR3 here is CASSFLAGVENEQFF. CDR3 bases: TGTGCCAGCAGTTTCCTAGCGGGAGTAGAAAATGAGCAGTTCTTC.

This chain uses TRBV2 with TRBJ2-5, with D hard to call. Germline CDR1 is SNHLY and CDR2 is FYNNEI. This CDR3 has 14 residues. Trimming stripped 8 bases from V and 1 base from J, with 14 bases between. The CDR3 coding sequence is TGTGCCAGCTCGCGACACTTTACCCAAGAGACCCAGTACTTC. It specifies CASSRHFTQETQYF.